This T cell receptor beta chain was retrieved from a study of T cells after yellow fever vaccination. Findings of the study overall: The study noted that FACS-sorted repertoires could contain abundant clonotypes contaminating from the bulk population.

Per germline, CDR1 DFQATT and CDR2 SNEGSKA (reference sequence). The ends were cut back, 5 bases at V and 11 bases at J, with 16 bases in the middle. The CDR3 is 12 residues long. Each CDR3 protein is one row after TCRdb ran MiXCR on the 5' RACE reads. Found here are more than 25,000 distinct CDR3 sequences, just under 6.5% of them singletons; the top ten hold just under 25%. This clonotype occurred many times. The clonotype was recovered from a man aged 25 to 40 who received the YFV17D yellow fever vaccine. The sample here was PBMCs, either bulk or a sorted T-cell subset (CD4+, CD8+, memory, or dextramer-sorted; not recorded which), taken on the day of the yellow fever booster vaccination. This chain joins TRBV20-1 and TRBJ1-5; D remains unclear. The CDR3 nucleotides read TGCAGTGCTCGAGGCCCCGAGTTAACCCAGCATTTT. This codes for CSARGPELTQHF.